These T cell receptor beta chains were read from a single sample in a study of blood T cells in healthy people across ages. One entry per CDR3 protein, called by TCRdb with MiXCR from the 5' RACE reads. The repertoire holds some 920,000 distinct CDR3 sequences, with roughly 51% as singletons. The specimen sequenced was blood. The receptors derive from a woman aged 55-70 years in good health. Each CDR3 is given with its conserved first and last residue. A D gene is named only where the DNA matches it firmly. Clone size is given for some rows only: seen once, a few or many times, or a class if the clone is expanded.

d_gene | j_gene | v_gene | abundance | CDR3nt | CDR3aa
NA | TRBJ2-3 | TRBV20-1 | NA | TGCAATAACAAGAGGCCTAGCACAGATACGCAGTATTTT | CNNKRPSTDTQYF
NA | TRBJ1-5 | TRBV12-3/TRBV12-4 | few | TGTGCCAGCAGTTTTGAGGGCTTGCAGCCCCAGCATTTT | CASSFEGLQPQHF
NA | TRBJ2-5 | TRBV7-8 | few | TGTGCCAGCAGCCCCTGGACTGAGGAACAAGAGACCCAGTACTTC | CASSPWTEEQETQYF
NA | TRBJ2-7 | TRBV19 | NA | TGTGCCAGTAGCGACCCGGGACTTCCCCCACGGGAGCAGTACTTC | CASSDPGLPPREQYF
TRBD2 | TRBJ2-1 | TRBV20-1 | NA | TGCAGTGCTAGGACTAGCGGGACTTACAATGAGCAGTTCTTC | CSARTSGTYNEQFF
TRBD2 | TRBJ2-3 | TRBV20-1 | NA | TGCAGTGCTAGAAGGACTAGCGGGACAGATACGCAGTATTTT | CSARRTSGTDTQYF
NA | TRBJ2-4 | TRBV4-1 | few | TGCGCCAGCAGCCTCTCCGAGGGTAGCTGGAACATTCAGTACTTC | CASSLSEGSWNIQYF
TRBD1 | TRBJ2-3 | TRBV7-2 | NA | TGTGCCAGCAGCCGGACAGGGGGCCTCTTTAGCACAGATACGCAGTATTTT | CASSRTGGLFSTDTQYF
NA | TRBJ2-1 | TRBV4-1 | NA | TGCGCCAGCAGCCAAAGCAATGAGCAGTTCTTC | CASSQSNEQFF
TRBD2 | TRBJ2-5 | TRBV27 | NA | TGTGCCAGCAGTTTAGATTTACTAGCGGACTCCTTTCAAGAGACCCAGTACTTC | CASSLDLLADSFQETQYF
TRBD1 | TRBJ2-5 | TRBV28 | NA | TGTGCCAGCAGCGGAGTAAGGGACAGTGACTTTCAAGAGACCCAGTACTTC | CASSGVRDSDFQETQYF
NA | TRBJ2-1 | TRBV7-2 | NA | TGTGCCAGCAGCTTTCGTTTTAGCTCCTACAATGAGCAGTTCTTC | CASSFRFSSYNEQFF
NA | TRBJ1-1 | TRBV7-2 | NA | TGTGCCAGCAGTCCTTTGCGGACCACAGCGAACACTGAAGCTTTCTTT | CASSPLRTTANTEAFF
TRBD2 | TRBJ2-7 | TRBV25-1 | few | TGTGCCAGCAGTGAATCGAGTATTCGACTAGCGGGAGAAAGCTCCTACGAGCAGTACTTC | CASSESSIRLAGESSYEQYF
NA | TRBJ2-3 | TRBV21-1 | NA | TGTGCCAGCAGCGTTCGACAGGTGGGCACAGATACGCAGTATTTT | CASSVRQVGTDTQYF
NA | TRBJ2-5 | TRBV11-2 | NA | TGTGCCAGCAGCCCCTCGAATGTCGGTGAGCAGTACTTC | CASSPSNVGEQYF
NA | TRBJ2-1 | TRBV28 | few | TGTGCCAGCAGTTTCCGCTATAGAGGCGAGCAGTTCTTC | CASSFRYRGEQFF
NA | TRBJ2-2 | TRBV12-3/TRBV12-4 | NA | TGTGCCAGCAGTTTCGGAGCGAACACCGGGGAGCTGTTTTTT | CASSFGANTGELFF
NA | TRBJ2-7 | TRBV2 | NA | TGTGCCAGCAGCCGGACAGCGGACACCTACGAGCAGTACTTC | CASSRTADTYEQYF
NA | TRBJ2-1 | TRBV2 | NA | TGTGCCAGCATGGGCGAAGAGACCCAGTTCTTC | CASMGEETQFF
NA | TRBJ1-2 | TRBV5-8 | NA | TGTGCCAGCAGCTGGGAGCGGGACTATGGCTACACCTTC | CASSWERDYGYTF
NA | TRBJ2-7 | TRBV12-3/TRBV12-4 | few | TGTGCCAGCAGGATAGGGTCCTACGAGCAGTACTTC | CASRIGSYEQYF
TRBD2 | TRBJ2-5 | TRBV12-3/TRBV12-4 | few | TGTGCCACCTTCGGCTCTAGCGGGAGAGAAGAGACCCAGTACTTC | CATFGSSGREETQYF
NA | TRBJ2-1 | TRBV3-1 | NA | TGTGCCAGCAGCCAAGATTTTGCGGGAAGCTCCTACAATGAGCAGTTCTTC | CASSQDFAGSSYNEQFF
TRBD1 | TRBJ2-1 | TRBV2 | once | TGTGCCAGCAAGGGACAGCCCAATGAGCAGTTCTTC | CASKGQPNEQFF
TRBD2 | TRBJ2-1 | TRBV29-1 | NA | TGCAGCGCGTTGCCCCACCACCGGACTAGCGGGGCTCACAATGAGCAGTTCTTC | CSALPHHRTSGAHNEQFF
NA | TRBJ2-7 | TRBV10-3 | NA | TGTGCCATCAGTAAGTCGGGGTACGAGCAGTACTTC | CAISKSGYEQYF
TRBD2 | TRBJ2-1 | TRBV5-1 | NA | TGCGCCAGCTCCAATTCGACTAGCGGGGCTAATGAGCAGTTCTTC | CASSNSTSGANEQFF
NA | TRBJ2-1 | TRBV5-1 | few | TGCGCCAGCAGCCGTGACGGCTACAATCCTGATGAGCAGTTCTTC | CASSRDGYNPDEQFF
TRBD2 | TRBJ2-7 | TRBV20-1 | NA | TGCGGTGCGGGACTAGCGGGACTAAACGAGCAGTACTTC | CGAGLAGLNEQYF
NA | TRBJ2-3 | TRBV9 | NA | TGTGCCAGCAGCCCCCACGCGGGTGGAGTTACAGATACGCAGTATTTT | CASSPHAGGVTDTQYF
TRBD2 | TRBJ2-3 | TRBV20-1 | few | TGCAGTGCCTTCCTAGCGGGAGGGAGCACAGATACGCAGTATTTT | CSAFLAGGSTDTQYF